These 25 T cell receptor beta chains were sequenced from one sample in a study of blood T cell repertoires in COVID-19. The protocol was immunoSEQ multiplex PCR, while the TCRdb copy is restricted to in-frame clones and leaves out a portion. Of approximately 210,000 clones detected, 84% appear once; the ten largest clones hold more than 9%. Sequencing input: peripheral blood. The receptors originated from a woman aged 80 or older with COVID-19, enrolled during active disease.

The CDR3 coding sequence is TGTGCCAGCAGCCGATTACAGGTTTACGAGCAGTACGTC. This sequence encodes CASSRLQVYEQYV. The genes are TRBV6-5 and TRBJ2-7; D is perhaps TRBD1 (5 bases). Trimming removed 6 bases from V and 4 bases from J, with 13 bases in between. CDR1 and CDR2 from the germline V gene are MNHEY and SVGAGI. The CDR3 totals 13 residues.

V usage is TRBV19 and J usage is TRBJ2-1, with 8 bases lining up with TRBD2. The CDR3 sequence is 14 residues long. Germline V lookup: CDR1 LNHDA, CDR2 SQIVND (reference sequence). After removal of 3 bases from V and 4 bases from J, the junction contained 2 bases not matched to a gene. This CDR3 is CASSMPGGYNEQFF. DNA for the CDR3: TGTGCCAGTAGTATGCCGGGGGGGTACAATGAGCAGTTCTTC.

The chain joins TRBV4-2 to TRBJ2-2, with 7 bases that match TRBD1. Germline CDR1 reads LGHNA; CDR2 reads YNFKEQ. The CDR3 extends over 15 amino acids. The trim removed 1 base at V and 6 bases at J, leaving 5 bases unmatched. CDR3 coding DNA: TGTGCCAGCAGCCAAGGGGGACAGCCGCCCGGGGAGCTGTTTTTT. It yields the protein CASSQGGQPPGELFF.

The J gene is TRBJ1-2, the V gene TRBV10-2; the D is unclear. The germline V gene encodes CDR1 WSHSY and CDR2 SAAADI. Trimming left V 2 bases short and J 3 bases short, with 4 bases between. The CDR3 contains 12 residues. The CDR3 here is CASSEGYYGYTF. DNA for the CDR3: TGCGCCAGCAGTGAGGGCTACTATGGCTACACCTTC.

The V gene is TRBV25-1, the J gene TRBJ2-1; D perhaps matches TRBD2 (7 bases). This CDR3 region has 14 residues. Per germline, CDR1 MGHDK and CDR2 SYGVNS. Trimming took off 11 bases at V and 1 base at J, with 15 bases between the two ends. The chain's CDR3 is CAARRGGSYNEQFF. DNA for the CDR3: TGTGCCGCGAGGAGGGGGGGGTCCTACAATGAGCAGTTCTTC.

The chain carries TRBV30 and TRBJ2-2, with 14 bases matching TRBD2. The CDR3 loop spans 15 amino acids. Per the germline V gene, CDR1 is GTSNPN and CDR2 is SVGIG (reference sequence). V shed 2 bases and J 7 bases; nucleotides not matched to a gene: 3. The CDR3 coding sequence is TGTGCCTGGAGTAGACTAGCGGGGGGGGTCGGGGAGCTGTTTTTT. The encoded protein is CAWSRLAGGVGELFF.

V gene TRBV5-4 combines with J gene TRBJ1-2, with a tentative D call TRBD1 (6 bases). The CDR3 consists of 16 residues. Trimming cost V 4 bases and J 4 bases, with 20 bases left between them. Looked up from germline, CDR1 is SGHNT and CDR2 is YYREEE (reference sequence). Here the CDR3 reads CASSAPTGGYGYGYTF. CDR3 nucleotide sequence: TGTGCCAGCAGCGCCCCCACGGGGGGCTATGGCTATGGCTACACCTTC.

The rearrangement links TRBV7-2 to TRBJ1-1, with TRBD1 as a possible D gene (6 bases). The ends were cut back, 4 bases at V and 4 bases at J, with 13 bases in the middle. This CDR3 spans 14 amino acids. Germline CDR1 SGHTA, CDR2 FQGNSA. The CDR3 is CASSSQGHLTEAFF. The DNA of the CDR3 is TGTGCCAGCAGCTCTCAGGGGCATCTCACTGAAGCTTTCTTT.

The chain links TRBV24-1 to TRBJ2-3; a weak D match, TRBD1 (6 bases). This CDR3 comprises 14 residues. V lost 10 bases, J lost 0 bases, and 13 bases lay in between. Germline CDR1 and CDR2: KGHDR and SFDVKD. The CDR3 DNA reads as TGTGCCACAGGGGGTCAGACTAGCACAGATACGCAGTATTTT. Translation: CATGGQTSTDTQYF.

CDR3 in amino acids: CASSPTGSSNQPQHF. CDR3 nucleotides: TGTGCCAGCAGCCCGACAGGGTCCAGCAATCAGCCCCAGCATTTT. J is TRBJ1-5 and V is TRBV28, with TRBD1 identical over 7 bases. Germline lookup yields CDR1 MDHEN and CDR2 SYDVKM. V gave up 6 bases and J gave up 1 base; unmatched junction bases: 6. This CDR3 spans 15 amino acids.

The chain couples TRBV3-1 (or the pseudogene TRBV3-2) to TRBJ1-6; no reliable D call. CDR3 length: 16 residues. Between the trimmed V and J ends, which lost 5 bases and 3 bases, there was a span of 14 bases. Germline values: CDR1 LGHDT, CDR2 YNNKEL (reference sequence). CDR3 sequence: CASSSREAGYNSPLHF. The CDR3 DNA follows: TGTGCCAGCAGCTCCCGGGAGGCCGGCTATAATTCACCCCTCCACTTT.

The chain couples TRBV9 to TRBJ2-3; TRBD2 agrees at 15 bases. Germline CDR1 reads SGDLS; CDR2 reads YYNGEE. There are 16 residues in the CDR3. Trimming removed 4 bases from V and 3 bases from J; junction bases left unmatched: 3. Here the CDR3 DNA reads TGTGCCAGCAGCAAAGGGACTAGCGGGGGGACAGATACGCAGTATTTT. Residues: CASSKGTSGGTDTQYF.

The V and J genes are TRBV10-3 and TRBJ1-1; the D gene is possibly TRBD1 (5 bases). Germline V CDR1 and CDR2: ENHRY, SYGVKD. The V gene lost 6 bases and the J gene lost 5 bases, with 7 bases spanning the gap. The CDR3 loop spans 11 amino acids. DNA of the CDR3: TGTGCCATCAGCGGGGGGACTGAAGCTTTCTTT. Translation: CAISGGTEAFF.

The chain combines TRBV5-1 with TRBJ2-7, with 8 bases fitting TRBD2. Germline V gene sequence: CDR1 SGHRS, CDR2 YFSETQ. This CDR3 is 15 amino acids long. Losses at the gene ends were 4 bases for V and 3 bases for J; bases not matched to a gene: 9. This chain's CDR3 is CASSARSGTHYEQYF. As DNA, the CDR3 is TGCGCCAGCAGCGCACGTAGCGGGACACACTACGAGCAGTACTTC.

This clone was seen only a few times. The chain joins TRBV2 to TRBJ1-1, with TRBD1 as a possible D gene (5 bases). Trimming took off 2 bases at V and 2 bases at J, with 15 bases between the two ends. The CDR3 loop spans 16 amino acids. CDR1 and CDR2 from the germline V gene are SNHLY and FYNNEI. The DNA of the CDR3 is TGTGCCAGCAGTGAATGGGCCGCCAGGGCTAACACTGAAGCTTTCTTT. Translating gives CASSEWAARANTEAFF.

This clone has just one count. V gene TRBV15 combines with J gene TRBJ1-2; 11 positions match TRBD1. The CDR3 is made up of 19 amino acids. Losses at the gene ends were 3 bases for V and 4 bases for J; bases not matched to a gene: 16. Germline CDR1 reads LNHNV; CDR2 reads YYDKDF (reference sequence). The CDR3 region is CATSSDLRDRGFAGYGYTF. In DNA, the CDR3 is TGTGCCACCAGCAGCGACCTCCGGGACAGGGGGTTCGCCGGCTATGGCTACACCTTC.

This clone was picked up one time. The chain combines TRBV27 with TRBJ1-2; the D gene is possibly TRBD1 (5 bases). The CDR3 extends over 13 amino acids. CDR1 is MNHEY and CDR2 is SMNVEV in the germline V gene (reference sequence). Between the trimmed V and J ends, which lost 7 bases and 6 bases, there was a span of 15 bases. This chain's CDR3 is CASKLSKDNGYTF. The CDR3 coding sequence is TGTGCCAGCAAGCTTTCGAAGGACAATGGCTACACCTTC.

A word on this clone: One junction end disagrees with the germline gene, perhaps due to a read error. The CDR3 DNA reads as TGTGCCAGCAGTTTACAGGGCCTTTGTGGATTT. Translating it yields CASSLQGLCGF. This chain connects TRBV28 to TRBJ1-3; maybe TRBD1 (5 bases). CDR1 and CDR2 from the germline V gene are MDHEN and SYDVKM. The CDR3 covers 11 residues.

As concerns this clone: In the same sample, other DNA sequences code for this CDR3. The chain carries TRBV29-1 and TRBJ2-5; the match to TRBD1 covers 8 bases. This CDR3 contains 12 residues. Germline V gives CDR1 SQVTM, CDR2 ANQGSEA. V was clipped by 6 bases and J by 4 bases; unmatched bases: 4. CDR3 loop: CSVDRGRETQYF. DNA for the CDR3: TGCAGCGTAGACAGGGGAAGAGAGACCCAGTACTTC.

The chain carries TRBV10-3 and TRBJ1-5; D remains ambiguous. CDR1 is ENHRY, CDR2 SYGVKD, per germline. V shed 6 bases and J shed 2 bases, with 11 bases lying between them. CDR3 length equals 14 residues. Written as DNA, the CDR3 is TGTGCCATCAGCCCAGCCCTAGGCAATCAGCCCCAGCATTTT. It specifies CAISPALGNQPQHF.

The CDR3 DNA is TGTGCCAGCAGCCAAGCCACAACTAATGAAAAACTGTTTTTT. Translation: CASSQATTNEKLFF. The chain carries TRBV3-1 (or the pseudogene TRBV3-2) and TRBJ1-4; D not certain. V was shortened by 1 base and J by 0 bases, with 3 bases between the two germline ends. This CDR3 is 14 amino acids long. The germline V gene encodes CDR1 LGHDT and CDR2 YNNKEL (reference sequence).

The chain is built from TRBV7-9 and TRBJ1-2; no clear D gene. V was trimmed by 2 bases and J by 7 bases, leaving 11 bases between them. Germline-derived CDR1 and CDR2 are SEHNR and FQNEAQ (reference sequence). This CDR3 is 13 amino acids long. The CDR3 is CASSLQSAGGYTF. The CDR3 DNA reads as TGTGCCAGCAGCTTACAATCGGCGGGTGGCTACACCTTC.

The rearrangement links TRBV7-2 to TRBJ2-5; 11 nucleotides align to TRBD1. J was trimmed by 4 bases and V by 5 bases; bases with no gene match: 9. Germline values: CDR1 SGHTA, CDR2 FQGNSA. The CDR3 length is 16 residues. CDR3 DNA sequence: TGTGCCAGCAGCCTCAGGACAGGGGGCGCGAGAGAGACCCAGTACTTC. Its translation: CASSLRTGGARETQYF.

The CDR3 here is CASSDGTNYGYTF. CDR3 DNA: TGTGCCAGCAGTGACGGTACTAACTATGGCTACACCTTC. This chain connects TRBV6-1 to TRBJ1-2; D is unclear. The germline V gene encodes CDR1 MNHNS and CDR2 SASEGT. The length of the CDR3 is 13 residues. V was cut by 3 bases and J by 0 bases, with 5 bases left in between.

This chain joins TRBV18 and TRBJ1-4, with TRBD1 as a possible D gene (6 bases). V dropped 1 base and J dropped 6 bases, with 6 bases sitting between them. The V gene's germline CDR1 is KGHSH and CDR2 LQKENI. The CDR3 is 13 amino acids. CDR3 in DNA: TGTGCCAGCTCACCACAGGGGGATGAAAAACTGTTTTTT. Its translation is CASSPQGDEKLFF.